The source of this T cell receptor (beta chain) is a study of shared clonotypes between healthy human individuals. V lost 0 bases and J 7 bases, leaving 16 bases between the germline ends. CDR1 is SGHNT and CDR2 is YYREEE in the germline V gene (reference sequence). The CDR3 consists of 16 residues. In this sample, this clone turned up once. The protocol was immunoSEQ multiplex PCR, while the TCRdb copy is restricted to in-frame clones and leaves out a portion. This table has over a million clones, 75% to 85% appearing once. The sequenced sample was memory CD4+ T cells from PBMCs. Regarding subset: CD45RA-negative fraction. The V call is TRBV5-4, the J call TRBJ1-4, with a weak D call TRBD1 (5 bases). The origin of this receptor is a young man in good health. Some clones in this sample may be carry-over from other donors' samples. CDR3 protein: CASSLDGGSGGEKLFF. The DNA for the CDR3 is TGTGCCAGCAGCTTGGATGGGGGATCGGGAGGTGAAAAACTGTTTTTT.